The 20 T cell receptor beta chains below come from one sample, sequenced in a study of shared clonotypes between healthy human individuals. TCRdb's table, derived via immunoSEQ multiplex PCR, lists solely in-frame clones and lacks some. In the table there are about 2.4 million clones, 93% of which are singletons. The sequencing sample was made of naive CD4+ T cells from PBMCs. Subset given: CD45RA+ positively selected. All receptors come from a man younger than 35 in good health. Some clones in this sample may be carry-over from other donors' samples.

This sequence joins TRBV28 and TRBJ2-7; D call uncertain. In germline, CDR1 is MDHEN, CDR2 SYDVKM. The CDR3 is 12 amino acids. For the CDR3, the DNA is TGTGGAGCGCAGACGAGCTCCTACGAGCAGTACTTC. Residues: CGAQTSSYEQYF.

The J gene is TRBJ2-5, the V gene TRBV5-1, with a possible D match to TRBD2 (5 bases). Germline V gene lookup returns CDR1 SGHRS and CDR2 YFSETQ. Trimming left V 7 bases short and J 7 bases short, with 14 bases between. The CDR3 spans 12 residues. The CDR3 loop reads CASGSEERTQYF. CDR3 bases: TGCGCCAGCGGATCGGAGGAGAGGACCCAGTACTTC.

V and J are TRBV7-2 and TRBJ2-1, with D possibly being TRBD1 (6 bases). The CDR3 loop spans 15 amino acids. With 1 base removed from V and 2 bases from J, the gap between germline ends came to 9 bases. CDR1 and CDR2 from the germline V gene are SGHTA and FQGNSA. The CDR3 nucleotides are TGTGCCAGCAGCTTAGACAGGGCCCCCTACAATGAGCAGTTCTTC. Its translation: CASSLDRAPYNEQFF.

The chain uses TRBV6-6 and TRBJ2-7, with TRBD1 identical over 10 bases. Germline V CDR1 and CDR2: MNHNY, SVGAGI (reference sequence). V dropped 6 bases and J dropped 5; count of bases not matched to a gene: 10. The CDR3 length is 15 residues. For the CDR3, the DNA is TGTGCCAGCAGCACCGGGACAGGGGCTCCCCACGAGCAGTACTTC. Residues: CASSTGTGAPHEQYF.

The J gene is TRBJ1-1, the V gene TRBV9, with no clear D. The V gene lost 1 base and the J gene lost 0 bases, with 4 bases spanning the gap. The CDR3 consists of 13 residues. Germline CDR1 reads SGDLS; CDR2 reads YYNGEE. CDR3 protein: CASSVQMNTEAFF. As DNA, the CDR3 is TGTGCCAGCAGCGTACAGATGAACACTGAAGCTTTCTTT.

The chain is built from TRBV6-5 and TRBJ2-7, with 7 nucleotides matching TRBD2. CDR3 size: 16 residues. V shed 0 bases and J 2 bases; nucleotides not matched to a gene: 7. Germline CDR1 and CDR2: MNHEY and SVGAGI. The CDR3 spells CASSYSQRDPTYEQYF. The DNA of the CDR3 is TGTGCCAGCAGTTACTCGCAGCGGGACCCTACCTACGAGCAGTACTTC.

This clone has only one observation. The chain has TRBV5-1 and TRBJ1-2; TRBD1 agrees at 8 bases. The length of the CDR3 is 14 residues. V was clipped by 0 bases and J by 6 bases; unmatched bases: 4. Germline V lookup: CDR1 SGHRS, CDR2 YFSETQ. Here the CDR3 DNA reads TGCGCCAGCAGCTTGGGACAGGGGTCGAATGGCTACACCTTC. Protein sequence: CASSLGQGSNGYTF. Using reference TRBV5-1 and TRBJ1-2 for the parts outside the CDR3, the full variable domain is KAGVTQTPRYLIKTRGQQVTLSCSPISGHRSVSWYQQTPGQGLQFLFEYFSETQRNKGNFPGRFSGRQFSNSRSEMNVSTLELGDSALYLCASSLGQGSNGYTFGSGTRLTVV.

This chain uses TRBV28 with TRBJ2-7; D is tentatively TRBD1 or TRBD2 (5 bases each). V was pared by 5 bases and J by 7 bases, with 9 bases between. CDR1 and CDR2 (germline): MDHEN, SYDVKM. The CDR3 runs to 11 residues. The CDR3 spells CASSTWGEQYF. The DNA of the CDR3 is TGTGCCAGCAGTACTTGGGGGGAGCAGTACTTC.

V usage is TRBV19 and J usage is TRBJ1-2, with 8 bases fitting TRBD1. CDR1 and CDR2 from the germline V gene are LNHDA and SQIVND (reference sequence). V dropped 6 bases and J dropped 5; count of bases not matched to a gene: 14. The CDR3 runs 16 residues. CDR3 loop: CASRADRAEQGYGYTF. CDR3 bases: TGTGCCAGTAGGGCGGACAGGGCTGAACAAGGATATGGCTACACCTTC.

The chain combines TRBV7-9 with TRBJ1-2; D gene uncertain. Per the germline V gene, CDR1 is SEHNR and CDR2 is FQNEAQ (reference sequence). Trimming cost V 1 base and J 0 bases, with 6 bases left between them. The CDR3 sequence is 14 residues long. CDR3 amino acids: CASSLEGSNYGYTF. CDR3 coding DNA: TGTGCCAGCAGCTTAGAAGGGTCTAACTATGGCTACACCTTC.

As for this clone: This same CDR3 is encoded by further DNA sequences in the sample. This chain connects TRBV7-9 to TRBJ1-1; possibly TRBD1 for D (6 bases). This CDR3 comprises 14 residues. Germline V gene sequence: CDR1 SEHNR, CDR2 FQNEAQ (reference sequence). Between the trimmed V and J ends, which lost 4 bases and 3 bases, there was a span of 12 bases. CDR3: CASSSQGLDTEAFF. CDR3 nucleotide sequence: TGTGCCAGCAGCTCTCAGGGGCTGGACACTGAAGCTTTCTTT.

This clone was seen once. The chain couples TRBV19 to TRBJ2-7; possibly TRBD1 for D (6 bases). This CDR3 region has 13 residues. Trimming removed 4 bases from V and 3 bases from J, with 10 bases in between. Germline CDR1 is LNHDA and CDR2 is SQIVND (reference sequence). The CDR3 sequence is CASSRTVNYEQYF. Here the CDR3 DNA reads TGTGCCAGTAGTAGGACAGTGAACTACGAGCAGTACTTC.

This clone came up a few times. The V and J genes are TRBV30 and TRBJ1-1; possible D gene TRBD1, 6 bases. The CDR3 is made up of 16 amino acids. V lost 0 bases and J 0 bases, leaving 14 bases between the germline ends. Germline assignment: CDR1 GTSNPN and CDR2 SVGIG (reference sequence). The CDR3 loop reads CAWSVDRTFMNTEAFF. CDR3 DNA: TGTGCCTGGAGTGTCGACAGGACCTTTATGAACACTGAAGCTTTCTTT.

Written as DNA, the CDR3 is TGCGCCAGCAGCTCCGGGACAGCGATCTACGAGCAGTACTTC. Translated, it gives CASSSGTAIYEQYF. The V gene is TRBV5-1, the J gene TRBJ2-7, with TRBD1 matching over 7 bases. This CDR3 spans 14 amino acids. Germline V lookup: CDR1 SGHRS, CDR2 YFSETQ. J was trimmed by 3 bases and V by 3 bases; bases with no gene match: 6.

The chain links TRBV2 to TRBJ2-2; unclear D gene. This CDR3 spans 15 amino acids. Germline CDR1 SNHLY, CDR2 FYNNEI. V was pared by 5 bases and J by 2 bases, with 12 bases between. The CDR3 here is CASSILVDNTGELFF. The CDR3 DNA reads TGTGCCAGCAGTATATTGGTAGACAACACCGGGGAGCTGTTTTTT.

This chain links TRBV30 with TRBJ1-3; 7 positions agree with TRBD1. The J segment lost 0 bases and the V segment lost 0 bases, leaving 14 bases of the junction unmatched. CDR3 length: 19 amino acids. From germline, CDR1 is GTSNPN and CDR2 SVGIG (reference sequence). The CDR3 loop reads CAWSVLLWTGMSSGNTIYF. The CDR3 bases are TGTGCCTGGAGTGTACTATTATGGACAGGAATGAGCTCTGGAAACACCATATATTTT.

This clone showed up just once. V and J are TRBV5-1 and TRBJ1-5; D is unresolved. Germline V gene data show CDR1 as SGHRS and CDR2 as YFSETQ. The V end was cut by 5 bases, the J end by 0 bases, with 9 bases between. The CDR3 extends over 14 amino acids. CDR3 sequence reads: CASSDGNSNQPQHF. The CDR3 DNA follows: TGCGCCAGCAGTGACGGAAATAGCAATCAGCCCCAGCATTTT.

This chain uses TRBV6-1 with TRBJ2-1, with D perhaps being TRBD1 or TRBD2 (6 bases each). The length of the CDR3 is 10 residues. Germline V gives CDR1 MNHNS, CDR2 SASEGT. Trimming took 2 bases from V and 15 from J, leaving 8 bases between them. The CDR3 coding sequence is TGTGCCAGCAGTGAATGGGGGGCGTTCTTC. It translates to CASSEWGAFF.

This chain connects TRBV19 to TRBJ2-6; TRBD1 might be the D (5 bases). V lost 5 bases to trimming and J lost 2 bases, with 16 bases between them. The CDR3 is 17 amino acids. From germline, CDR1 is LNHDA and CDR2 SQIVND (reference sequence). CDR3 bases: TGTGCCAGTAGTCCAAGAGGCAGGGTGGCTGGGGCCAACGTCCTGACTTTC. Protein: CASSPRGRVAGANVLTF.

In its sample, this clone was seen a few times. The chain is built from TRBV7-9 and TRBJ1-2; D is undetermined. The CDR3 runs 14 residues. CDR1 is SEHNR and CDR2 is FQNEAQ in the germline V gene (reference sequence). V was trimmed by 5 bases and J by 0 bases, leaving 10 bases between them. CDR3 DNA sequence: TGTGCCAGCAGCCCCCTCTGGGCTAACTATGGCTACACCTTC. The encoded protein is CASSPLWANYGYTF.